There are a few counts of the clone carrying this T cell receptor beta chain. The data were taken from a study of control samples from healthy donors and cancer patients. Trimming took off 3 bases at V and 6 bases at J, with 19 bases between the two ends. The germline V gene encodes CDR1 SGDLS and CDR2 YYNGEE. This CDR3 has 16 residues. Generated by immunoSEQ multiplex PCR, the TCRdb table keeps only in-frame clones and is missing some. The sample lists about 89,000 clones; about 89% were seen once. The sequence was obtained from a man aged 25-40 years in good health. The rearrangement links TRBV9 to TRBJ1-3, with D possibly matching TRBD1 (5 bases). Sequenced: blood. CDR3 sequence reads: CASSADIGGGENTIYF. DNA for the CDR3: TGTGCCAGCAGCGCCGACATCGGCGGGGGAGAAAACACCATATATTTT.